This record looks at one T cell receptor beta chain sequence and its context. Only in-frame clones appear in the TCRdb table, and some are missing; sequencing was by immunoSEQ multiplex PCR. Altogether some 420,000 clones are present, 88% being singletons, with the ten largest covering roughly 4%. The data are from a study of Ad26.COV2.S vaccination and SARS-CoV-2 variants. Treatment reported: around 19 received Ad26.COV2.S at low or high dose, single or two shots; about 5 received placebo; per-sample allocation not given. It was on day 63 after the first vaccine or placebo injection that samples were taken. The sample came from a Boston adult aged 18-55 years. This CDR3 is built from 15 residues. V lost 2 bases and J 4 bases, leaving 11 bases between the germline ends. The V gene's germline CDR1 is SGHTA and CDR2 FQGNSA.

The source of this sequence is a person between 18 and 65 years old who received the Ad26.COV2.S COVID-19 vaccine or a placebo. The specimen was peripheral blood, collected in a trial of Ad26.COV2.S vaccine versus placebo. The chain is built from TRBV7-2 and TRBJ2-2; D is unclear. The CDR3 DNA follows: TGTGCCAGCAGCTTACTGGCGGTAATCACCGGGGAGCTGTTTTTT. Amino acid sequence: CASSLLAVITGELFF.